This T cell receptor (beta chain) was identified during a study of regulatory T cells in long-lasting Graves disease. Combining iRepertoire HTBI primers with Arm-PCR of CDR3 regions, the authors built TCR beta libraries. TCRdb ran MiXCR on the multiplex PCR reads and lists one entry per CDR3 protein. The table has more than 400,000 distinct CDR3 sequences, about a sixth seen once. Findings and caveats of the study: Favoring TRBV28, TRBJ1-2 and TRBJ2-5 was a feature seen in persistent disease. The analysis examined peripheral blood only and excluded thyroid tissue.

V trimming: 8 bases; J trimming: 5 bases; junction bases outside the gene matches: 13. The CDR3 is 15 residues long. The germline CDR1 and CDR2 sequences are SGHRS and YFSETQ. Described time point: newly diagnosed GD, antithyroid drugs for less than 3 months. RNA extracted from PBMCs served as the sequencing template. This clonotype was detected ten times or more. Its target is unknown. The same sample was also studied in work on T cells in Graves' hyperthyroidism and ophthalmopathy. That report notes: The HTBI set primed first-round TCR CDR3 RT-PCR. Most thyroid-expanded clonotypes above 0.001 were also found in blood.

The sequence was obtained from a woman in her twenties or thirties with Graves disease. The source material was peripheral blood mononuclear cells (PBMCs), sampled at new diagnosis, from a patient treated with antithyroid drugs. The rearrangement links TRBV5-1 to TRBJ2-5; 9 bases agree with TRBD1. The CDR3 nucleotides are TGCGCCAGTTCGAGGGACAGGGCCGGGGGGGAGACCCAGTACTTC. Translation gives CASSRDRAGGETQYF.